The 31 T cell receptor beta chains listed next were all sequenced from one sample in a study of cytomegalovirus exposure and HLA in healthy donors. 60 Vbeta and 13 Jbeta primers were used in PCR. Some clones are missing from TCRdb's copy, which holds only in-frame ones; the method was immunoSEQ multiplex PCR. Of 95,000 to 100,000 clones listed, roughly 82% were seen once; the top ten hold 8% to 13%. Sequenced material: PBMCs. Every receptor here comes from a man aged 50 to 59 in good health and CMV-seronegative.

V is TRBV20-1 and J is TRBJ2-1; D uncertain. The CDR3 totals 10 residues. Between the trimmed V and J ends, which lost 1 base and 8 bases, there was a span of 3 bases. Germline V gene lookup returns CDR1 DFQATT and CDR2 SNEGSKA (reference sequence). CDR3: CSARVDEQFF. The CDR3 nucleotides read TGCAGTGCTAGAGTAGATGAGCAGTTCTTC.

The gene calls are TRBV2 and TRBJ2-2, with TRBD1 as a possible D gene (6 bases). Germline V gives CDR1 SNHLY, CDR2 FYNNEI. V shed 1 base and J shed 0 bases, with 9 bases lying between them. The CDR3 runs to 16 residues. The CDR3 DNA reads as TGTGCCAGCAGTGAAGGAAACAGGGCGAACACCGGGGAGCTGTTTTTT. Encoded protein: CASSEGNRANTGELFF.

This sequence joins TRBV5-4 and TRBJ2-7; 7 nucleotides line up with TRBD2. Germline V gene lookup returns CDR1 SGHNT and CDR2 YYREEE (reference sequence). CDR3 length: 15 amino acids. V gave up 4 bases and J gave up 3 bases; unmatched junction bases: 10. CDR3 amino acids: CASSGGVGANYEQYF. CDR3 in DNA: TGTGCCAGCAGCGGGGGGGTCGGCGCTAACTACGAGCAGTACTTC. Full variable domain (missing parts from reference TRBV5-4 and TRBJ2-7): ETGVTQSPTHLIKTRGQQVTLRCSSQSGHNTVSWYQQALGQGPQFIFQYYREEENGRGNFPPRFSGLQFPNYSSELNVNALELDDSALYLCASSGGVGANYEQYFGPGTRLTVT.

The V and J genes are TRBV7-2 and TRBJ2-7, with 9 bases matching TRBD2. Looked up from germline, CDR1 is SGHTA and CDR2 is FQGNSA. Germline trimming cut 7 bases from V and 5 bases from J; bases unmatched to any gene: 9. This CDR3 comprises 14 residues. In DNA form, the CDR3 reads TGTGCCAGCACCTCCCGGCGGGAGGGGAACGAGCAGTACTTC. It yields the protein CASTSRREGNEQYF.

The chain is built from TRBV5-1 and TRBJ2-1; the match to TRBD2 covers 8 bases. The J segment lost 8 bases and the V segment lost 2 bases, leaving 0 bases of the junction unmatched. This CDR3 contains 12 residues. CDR1 and CDR2 (germline): SGHRS, YFSETQ. This CDR3 reads CASSFGGDEQFF. The CDR3 DNA reads as TGCGCCAGCAGCTTCGGGGGGGATGAGCAGTTCTTC. The full variable domain, its missing parts supplied by reference TRBV5-1 and TRBJ2-1, is KAGVTQTPRYLIKTRGQQVTLSCSPISGHRSVSWYQQTPGQGLQFLFEYFSETQRNKGNFPGRFSGRQFSNSRSEMNVSTLELGDSALYLCASSFGGDEQFFGPGTRLTVL.

V usage is TRBV30 and J usage is TRBJ2-5; 11 nucleotides agree with TRBD2. The DNA matches TRBJ2-7 better at its end, which makes the J call doubtful. In germline, CDR1 is GTSNPN, CDR2 SVGIG (reference sequence). There are 16 residues in the CDR3. The CDR3 nucleotides read TGTGCCTGGTCGGGGACTAGCGGCCGAGTACGCTACGAGCAGTACTTC. Its protein is CAWSGTSGRVRYEQYF.

This clone was counted only a few times. The chain combines TRBV18 with TRBJ1-6; unclear D gene. Trimming took off 3 bases at V and 7 bases at J, with 10 bases between the two ends. The CDR3 loop spans 14 amino acids. Germline V gene data show CDR1 as KGHSH and CDR2 as LQKENI. The CDR3 DNA is TGTGCCAGCTCACCCCCTTTGGGCAATTCACCCCTCCACTTT. It codes for CASSPPLGNSPLHF.

The rearrangement joins TRBV29-1 to TRBJ2-7; 7 nucleotides line up with TRBD2. This CDR3 spans 14 amino acids. Germline V gene sequence: CDR1 SQVTM, CDR2 ANQGSEA. V shed 1 base, J shed 2 bases, and the junction held 5 bases outside the gene matches. The CDR3: CSVEVAGPPYEQYF. The CDR3 DNA reads TGCAGCGTTGAAGTAGCGGGCCCTCCCTACGAGCAGTACTTC.

The chain recombines TRBV4-2 with TRBJ2-3; 9 nucleotides align to TRBD2. Germline V gene data show CDR1 as LGHNA and CDR2 as YNFKEQ. This CDR3 region has 15 residues. The V gene end was trimmed by 4 bases and the J gene end by 0 bases; junction bases not matched to a gene: 2. The CDR3 DNA reads TGTGCCAGCAGCCCTCTAGCGGGGAGCACAGATACGCAGTATTTT. Protein product: CASSPLAGSTDTQYF.

The chain recombines TRBV7-3 with TRBJ1-3; D not certain. The germline V gene has CDR1 SGHTA and CDR2 FQGTGA. Trimming pared 1 base from V and 0 bases from J, leaving 10 bases between. The CDR3 spans 16 residues. Here the CDR3 reads CASSLRPFVSGNTIYF. The CDR3 coding sequence is TGTGCCAGCAGCTTAAGGCCGTTTGTCTCTGGAAACACCATATATTTT.

The V and J genes are TRBV9 and TRBJ2-1, with D possibly matching TRBD2 (6 bases). Germline CDR1 and CDR2: SGDLS and YYNGEE. The CDR3 contains 16 residues. Deletions cut 4 bases from V and 6 bases from J, with 20 bases between. The CDR3: CASSPGSTTGGNEQFF. DNA for the CDR3: TGTGCCAGCAGCCCAGGAAGTACGACCGGGGGCAATGAGCAGTTCTTC.

The chain recombines TRBV29-1 with TRBJ1-2; TRBD1 aligns across 8 bases. V shed 7 bases, J shed 6 bases, and the junction held 13 bases outside the gene matches. This CDR3 is built from 14 residues. Germline V gene lookup returns CDR1 SQVTM and CDR2 ANQGSEA. The CDR3 here is CSAITMTGVDGYTF. CDR3 bases: TGCAGCGCTATAACCATGACAGGGGTAGATGGCTACACCTTC.

This rearrangement joins TRBV5-1 to TRBJ1-6; 12 bases are shared with TRBD1. The ends lost 4 bases at V and 9 bases at J; junction bases unmatched: 11. The CDR3 contains 17 residues. CDR1 and CDR2 from the germline V gene are SGHRS and YFSETQ. As DNA, the CDR3 is TGCGCCAGCAGCCCCGGGACAGGGGGCCCCCGGGGTTCACCCCTCCACTTT. This codes for CASSPGTGGPRGSPLHF.

This clone was detected a few times. The CDR3 bases are TGCGCCAGCAGTGTTTTGCCGACAAATGAAAAACTGTTTTTT. Translation: CASSVLPTNEKLFF. The chain recombines TRBV10-1 with TRBJ1-4; D is unresolved. Trimming took off 4 bases at V and 5 bases at J, with 11 bases between the two ends. Germline V gene data show CDR1 as WNHNN and CDR2 as SYGVQD (reference sequence). The CDR3 contains 14 residues.

V gene TRBV4-2 combines with J gene TRBJ1-5; the D is unclear. The CDR3 is made up of 13 amino acids. The germline V gene encodes CDR1 LGHNA and CDR2 YNFKEQ. Trimming left V 3 bases short and J 11 bases short, with 14 bases between. The DNA of the CDR3 is TGTGCCAGCAGCCAGGCCCCATCCGGAGCCCAGCATTTT. Its protein product is CASSQAPSGAQHF.

This chain uses TRBV6-5 with TRBJ2-7, with TRBD1 matching over 7 bases. The CDR3 sequence is 14 residues long. The germline gives CDR1 MNHEY, CDR2 SVGAGI. The junction had 10 bases not matched to a gene; V was cut back by 6 bases and J by 5 bases. This chain's CDR3 is CASRIDYRGDEQYF. Here the CDR3 DNA reads TGTGCCAGCAGAATCGATTACAGGGGTGACGAGCAGTACTTC.

The V and J genes are TRBV27 and TRBJ2-5; 9 nucleotides align to TRBD2. CDR1 and CDR2 (germline): MNHEY, SMNVEV (reference sequence). J was trimmed by 2 bases and V by 8 bases; bases with no gene match: 9. CDR3 size: 15 residues. In DNA, the CDR3 is TGTGCCAGCGGGTCCGGGACTAGCAAGCAAGAGACCCAGTACTTC. It encodes CASGSGTSKQETQYF.

This chain links TRBV28 with TRBJ1-2; maybe TRBD1 (5 bases). Trimming stripped 7 bases from V and 0 bases from J, with 18 bases between. The CDR3 spans 16 residues. CDR1 is MDHEN, CDR2 SYDVKM, per germline. CDR3 loop: CASKYSEEGTNYGYTF. The CDR3 nucleotides are TGTGCCAGCAAATATAGTGAGGAGGGGACTAACTATGGCTACACCTTC.

This chain links TRBV19 with TRBJ2-6, with D unresolved. V was pared by 7 bases and J by 4 bases, with 11 bases between. The germline CDR1 and CDR2 sequences are LNHDA and SQIVND (reference sequence). The CDR3 extends over 14 amino acids. The CDR3, as DNA: TGTGCCAGTAAAGTGCAGTCCGGGGCCAACGTCCTGACTTTC. It translates to CASKVQSGANVLTF.

The chain uses TRBV5-1 and TRBJ2-3, with a weak D call TRBD1 (5 bases). Germline V lookup: CDR1 SGHRS, CDR2 YFSETQ. The ends were cut back, 0 bases at V and 3 bases at J, with 11 bases in the middle. The CDR3 is made up of 15 amino acids. The CDR3 loop reads CASSLAFRETDTQYF. The CDR3 DNA sequence: TGCGCCAGCAGCTTGGCCTTCAGGGAAACAGATACGCAGTATTTT.

V is TRBV6-5 and J is TRBJ2-7; D possibly corresponds to TRBD1 (5 bases). Germline CDR1 is MNHEY and CDR2 is SVGAGI. The CDR3 extends over 15 amino acids. Trimming cost V 2 bases and J 3 bases, with 14 bases left between them. The CDR3 nucleotides read TGTGCCAGCAGTTACGAGACAGCAGCTTACTACGAGCAGTACTTC. The encoded protein is CASSYETAAYYEQYF.

The chain combines TRBV6-6 with TRBJ1-3; 7 bases align to TRBD1. The ends lost 6 bases at V and 0 bases at J; junction bases unmatched: 8. Germline loops: CDR1 MNHNY, CDR2 SVGAGI (reference sequence). The CDR3 sequence is 16 residues long. The DNA of the CDR3 is TGTGCCAGCAGCACCGGGGACAGACCCTCTGGAAACACCATATATTTT. It specifies CASSTGDRPSGNTIYF.

V and J are TRBV7-9 and TRBJ1-1; D gene uncertain. The CDR3 extends over 13 amino acids. Looked up from germline, CDR1 is SEHNR and CDR2 is FQNEAQ (reference sequence). The ends were cut back, 3 bases at V and 9 bases at J, with 14 bases in the middle. This chain's CDR3 is CASSLDWAAQAFF. The CDR3 region has the DNA TGTGCCAGCAGCTTGGATTGGGCAGCCCAAGCTTTCTTT.

The J gene is TRBJ1-5, the V gene TRBV7-2, with 7 bases matching TRBD1. The CDR3 consists of 14 residues. Germline V gene sequence: CDR1 SGHTA, CDR2 FQGNSA. The junction had 4 bases not matched to a gene; V was cut back by 4 bases and J by 4 bases. The CDR3 loop reads CASSSDRINQPQHF. CDR3 in DNA: TGTGCCAGCAGCTCGGACAGGATTAATCAGCCCCAGCATTTT.

V usage is TRBV5-6 and J usage is TRBJ2-5, with 7 nucleotides matching TRBD1. The J call could be wrong; TRBJ2-7 is a better fit for the DNA end. This CDR3 comprises 14 residues. Germline lookup yields CDR1 SGHDT and CDR2 YYEEEE. The CDR3: CASSWGQSRYEQYF. In DNA, the CDR3 is TGTGCCAGCAGCTGGGGACAGTCGCGTTACGAGCAGTACTTC.

The chain has TRBV5-1 and TRBJ2-5, with a tentative D call TRBD1 (5 bases). The CDR3 contains 16 residues. V was shortened by 1 base and J by 1 base, with 14 bases between the two germline ends. Germline CDR1 is SGHRS and CDR2 is YFSETQ. The CDR3 DNA reads as TGCGCCAGCAGCTTGAGGGGCAGCTCGACCCAAGAGACCCAGTACTTC. This encodes CASSLRGSSTQETQYF. Supplemented by reference TRBV5-1 and TRBJ2-5, the full variable domain reads KAGVTQTPRYLIKTRGQQVTLSCSPISGHRSVSWYQQTPGQGLQFLFEYFSETQRNKGNFPGRFSGRQFSNSRSEMNVSTLELGDSALYLCASSLRGSSTQETQYFGPGTRLLVL.

This rearrangement joins TRBV19 to TRBJ2-1, with 7 positions matching TRBD1. Germline assignment: CDR1 LNHDA and CDR2 SQIVND (reference sequence). The trim removed 7 bases at V and 0 bases at J, leaving 6 bases unmatched. This CDR3 spans 15 amino acids. The CDR3 reads CASNAQGRSYNEQFF. As DNA, the CDR3 is TGTGCCAGTAATGCACAGGGGCGCTCCTACAATGAGCAGTTCTTC.

This clone was recorded a few times. The chain joins TRBV9 to TRBJ2-1; 7 bases are shared with TRBD1. The V and J ends lost 0 bases and 1 base, in that order; junction bases with no gene match: 4. The germline V gene has CDR1 SGDLS and CDR2 YYNGEE. CDR3 length: 16 amino acids. The DNA for the CDR3 is TGTGCCAGCAGCGTAGCGGGGACAGATTCCTACAATGAGCAGTTCTTC. Translating it yields CASSVAGTDSYNEQFF.

The chain is built from TRBV6-6 and TRBJ2-5; 8 nucleotides line up with TRBD2. Trimming removed 8 bases from V and 2 bases from J; junction bases left unmatched: 7. The V gene's germline CDR1 is MNHNY and CDR2 SVGAGI (reference sequence). CDR3 size: 14 residues. The CDR3 nucleotides read TGTGCCAGCTGCCCGGGCGGGGGGCAAGAGACCCAGTACTTC. The encoded protein is CASCPGGGQETQYF.

The rearrangement uses TRBV2 and TRBJ2-7; D is perhaps TRBD2 (6 bases). Trimming cost V 3 bases and J 2 bases, with 8 bases left between them. Germline CDR1 and CDR2: SNHLY and FYNNEI. This CDR3 region has 13 residues. The CDR3 region is CASSDTSPYEQYF. As DNA, the CDR3 is TGTGCCAGCAGTGATACTAGCCCCTACGAGCAGTACTTC.

This clone came up a few times. The chain carries TRBV7-5 and TRBJ1-5. TRBV7-5 constitutes a pseudogene. The CDR3 is made up of 16 amino acids. The CDR3 region has the DNA TGTGCCAGAAGCTCCCCGGCGCGGGAGGGCAATCAGCCCCAGCATTTT. This gives the protein CARSSPAREGNQPQHF.